This TCR beta chain was sequenced for a study of vaccination effects on CD4 cells after COVID-19. Study-level background: Post-vaccine sample collection fell at a median of 72 days after the second dose.

CDR1 WNHNN and CDR2 SYGVQD come from the germline V gene (reference sequence). The CDR3 is 16 residues long. J gave up 10 bases and V 5 bases, and 14 bases lay outside the gene matches. Comments on this clone: Its specificity is unknown.

Under the ViraFEST assay, PBMC were stimulated with viral peptide pools so that antigen-specific CD4+ T cells expanded. Sequencing was performed afterwards. When 10 to 11 days of culture had elapsed, CD4+ T cells were isolated. Vaccine administered to participants consisted of two doses of either BNT162b2 or mRNA-1273. People in the vaccine group had not been infected with SARS-CoV-2 before, and their nucleocapsid antibodies were negative. A density of around 2 million PBMC per well was used; these cells were cultured with 9.5 to 10 IU/ml IL-2 and approximately 10 ug/ml peptides. A half-medium replacement with IL-2 medium was carried out on days 3 and 7. Assay used: immunoSEQ multiplex PCR; TCRdb lists only in-frame clones, some missing. The data show about 22,000 clones, 65% to 80% seen once.

The sequence came from a human donor who received a COVID-19 vaccine. This chain uses TRBV10-1 with TRBJ2-1; 10 bases line up with TRBD1. The input for sequencing was CD4+ T cells from PBMCs cultured with HCoV-NL63 spike peptides, taken after COVID-19 vaccination. The CDR3: CASSHLLGTGAGEQFF. Here the CDR3 DNA reads TGCGCCAGCAGTCATCTTCTCGGGACAGGGGCTGGAGAGCAGTTCTTC.